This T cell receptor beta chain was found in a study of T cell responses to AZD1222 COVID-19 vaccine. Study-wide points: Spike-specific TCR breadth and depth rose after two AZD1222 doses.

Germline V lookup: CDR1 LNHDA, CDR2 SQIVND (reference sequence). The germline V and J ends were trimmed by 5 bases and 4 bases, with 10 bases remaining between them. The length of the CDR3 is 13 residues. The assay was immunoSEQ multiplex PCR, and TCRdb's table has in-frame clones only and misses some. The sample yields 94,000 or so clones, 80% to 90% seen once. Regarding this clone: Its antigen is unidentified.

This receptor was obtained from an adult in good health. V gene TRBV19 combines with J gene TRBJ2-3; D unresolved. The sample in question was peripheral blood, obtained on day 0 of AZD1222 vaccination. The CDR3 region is CASSLPSADTQYF. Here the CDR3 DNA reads TGTGCCAGTAGTCTTCCTTCGGCAGATACGCAGTATTTT.